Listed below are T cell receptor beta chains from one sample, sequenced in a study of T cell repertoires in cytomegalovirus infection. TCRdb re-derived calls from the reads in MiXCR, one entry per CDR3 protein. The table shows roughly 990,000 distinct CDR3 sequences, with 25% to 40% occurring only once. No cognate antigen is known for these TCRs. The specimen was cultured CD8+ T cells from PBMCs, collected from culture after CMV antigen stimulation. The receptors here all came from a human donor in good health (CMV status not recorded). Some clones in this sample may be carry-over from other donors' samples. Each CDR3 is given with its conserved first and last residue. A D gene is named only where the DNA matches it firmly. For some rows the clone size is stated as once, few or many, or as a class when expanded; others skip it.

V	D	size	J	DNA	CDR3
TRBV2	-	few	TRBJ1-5	TGTGCCAGCAGTCCCCGAAGGGGCGGAAATCAGCCCCAGCATTTT	CASSPRRGGNQPQHF
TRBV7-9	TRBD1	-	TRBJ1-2	TGTGTCAGCAGCCTGGACAGGAAATATGGCTACACCTTC	CVSSLDRKYGYTF
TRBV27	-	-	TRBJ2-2	TGTGCCAGCACCCGGGGTGGCACCGGGGAGCTGTTTTTT	CASTRGGTGELFF
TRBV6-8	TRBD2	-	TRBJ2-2	TGTGCCAGCAGTTTTAGCGGGGGAAGCACCGGGGAGCTGTTTTTT	CASSFSGGSTGELFF
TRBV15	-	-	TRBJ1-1	TGTGCCACCAGCAGAGAGACAGGTTTTCCCGAAGCTTTCTTT	CATSRETGFPEAFF
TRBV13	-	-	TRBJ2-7	TGTGCCAGCAGTCCCTCCGGGACACTAGGCGAGCAGTACTTC	CASSPSGTLGEQYF
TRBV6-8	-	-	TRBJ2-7	TGTGCCAGCAGCCCCATCAGCCGTCGGGGCGAGCAGTACTTC	CASSPISRRGEQYF
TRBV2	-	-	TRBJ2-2	TGTGCCAGCAAGAACCGACAGAACACCGGGGAGCTGTTTTTT	CASKNRQNTGELFF
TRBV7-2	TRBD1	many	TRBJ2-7	TGTGCCAGCAGCTTGGGACAGAACTACGAGCAGTACTTC	CASSLGQNYEQYF
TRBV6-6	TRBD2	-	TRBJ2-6	TGTGCCAGCAGTTACTCTGGGACTACCAACGTCCTGACTTTC	CASSYSGTTNVLTF
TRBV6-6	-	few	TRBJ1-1	TGTGCCAGCAGGAATACAGGGCGCCAAGCTTTCTTT	CASRNTGRQAFF
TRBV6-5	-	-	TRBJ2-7	TGTGCCAGCAGTTACTCTCCGGGAATAGCCTACGAGCAGTACTTC	CASSYSPGIAYEQYF
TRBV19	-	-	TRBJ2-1	TGTGCCAGTAGTATGAACAGGGCTAGGGAGCAGTTCTTC	CASSMNRAREQFF
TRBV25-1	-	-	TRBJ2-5	TGTGCCAGCAGTACCCTCTCGACCGATCCGGGAGTAAGGCGAGAGACCCAGTACTTC	CASSTLSTDPGVRRETQYF
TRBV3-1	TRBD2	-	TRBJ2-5	TGTGCCAGCAGCCAAGAGAAAGCGGGGAGGTTCCAAGAGACCCAGTACTTC	CASSQEKAGRFQETQYF
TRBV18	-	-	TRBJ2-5	TGTGCCAGCTCACCACGTCAAGGGAAGGGGATCCAAGAGACCCAGTACTTC	CASSPRQGKGIQETQYF
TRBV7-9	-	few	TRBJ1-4	TGTGCCAGCAGCTTAGGTGGTAGAAGGTCACCCAATGAAAAACTGTTTTTT	CASSLGGRRSPNEKLFF
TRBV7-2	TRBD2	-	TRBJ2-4	TGTGCCAGCAGCTTAGTTGGGGCTAGCGGTTCCAAAAACATTCTGTACTTC	CASSLVGASGSKNILYF
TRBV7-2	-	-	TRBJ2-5	TGTGCCAGCAGCTTAGGCGGGGAGGCAGAGACCCAGTACTTC	CASSLGGEAETQYF
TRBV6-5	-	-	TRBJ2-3	TGTGCCAGCAGTTACTCGACATCTAGCACAGATACGCAGTATTTT	CASSYSTSSTDTQYF
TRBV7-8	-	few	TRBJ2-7	TGTGCCAGCAGCTTAGGGTGGAGTACGAGCTCCTACGAGCAGTACTTC	CASSLGWSTSSYEQYF
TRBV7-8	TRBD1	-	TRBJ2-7	TGTGCCAGCACAGGGGGAATCTACGAGCAGTACTTC	CASTGGIYEQYF
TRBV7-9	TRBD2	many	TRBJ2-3	TGTGCCAGCAGCTTGGGACTAGCTCCTAGCACAGATACGCAGTATTTT	CASSLGLAPSTDTQYF
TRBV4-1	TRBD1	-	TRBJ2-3	TGCGCCAGCAGCCAAGTAACAGGGGAGGATACGCAGTATTTT	CASSQVTGEDTQYF
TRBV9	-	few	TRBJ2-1	TGTGCCAGCAGCGGAGCCCTAGGGTCGTTCTTC	CASSGALGSFF
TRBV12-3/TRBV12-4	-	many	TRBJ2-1	TGTGCCAGCCCCACCGGGCGGGCGGGTGAGCAGTTCTTC	CASPTGRAGEQFF
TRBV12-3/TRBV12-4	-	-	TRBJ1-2	TGTGCCAGCAGTTTGTCTCCTACAGGGAACTATGGCTACACCTTC	CASSLSPTGNYGYTF
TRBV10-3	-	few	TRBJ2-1	TGTGCCATCAGTGACTCCGGGGTCCACAATGAGCAGTTCTTC	CAISDSGVHNEQFF
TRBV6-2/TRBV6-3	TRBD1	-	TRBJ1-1	TGTGCCAGCACCCAGACAGGGGGCTACACTGAAGCTTTCTTT	CASTQTGGYTEAFF
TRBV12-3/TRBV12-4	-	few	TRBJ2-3	TGTGCCAGCAGTTTAGGCGGGGCCCCTAGCACAGATACGCAGTATTTT	CASSLGGAPSTDTQYF
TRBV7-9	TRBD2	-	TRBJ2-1	TGTGCCAGCAGCCCAGTAGCGGGGAAGTGGAACAATGAGCAGTTCTTC	CASSPVAGKWNNEQFF
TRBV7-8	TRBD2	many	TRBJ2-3	TGTGCCAGCAGCTTAGCGGAGACTAGCGGGAACCTGGTAACAGATACGCAGTATTTT	CASSLAETSGNLVTDTQYF
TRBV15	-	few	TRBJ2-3	TGTGCCACCAGCAGAGCGATGCTCACAGATACGCAGTATTTT	CATSRAMLTDTQYF
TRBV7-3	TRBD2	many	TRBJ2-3	TGTGCCAGCAGCTCTAGCGGATACACAGATACGCAGTATTTT	CASSSSGYTDTQYF
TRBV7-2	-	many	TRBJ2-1	TGTGCCAGCAGCCTAATGGGAGGGGGCCGGAGTAGGAGGGGTGAGCAGTTCTTC	CASSLMGGGRSRRGEQFF
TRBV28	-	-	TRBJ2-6	TGTGCCAGCGAAAAGGGCGCGTCTGGGGCCAACGTCCTGACTTTC	CASEKGASGANVLTF
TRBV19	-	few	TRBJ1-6	TGTGCCAGTAGTATATCCGGGCAGGCTAATTCACCCCTCCACTTT	CASSISGQANSPLHF
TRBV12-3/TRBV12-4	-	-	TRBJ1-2	TGTGTCAGCAGTAACTTTCTGGAAATCTTTAACTATGGCTACACCTTC	CVSSNFLEIFNYGYTF
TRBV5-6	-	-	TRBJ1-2	TGTGCCAGCAGCTTTACAGGGACCCATGGCTACACCTTC	CASSFTGTHGYTF